The entry below describes one T cell receptor (beta chain). One entry per CDR3 protein results from TCRdb running MiXCR on the 5' RACE reads. Of roughly 60,000 distinct CDR3 sequences in the sample, 3.5% were seen once. The sample belongs to a study of neurological immune-mediated disorders. The CDR3 loop spans 15 amino acids. The trim removed 0 bases at V and 10 bases at J, leaving 5 bases unmatched. The sequence was obtained from a woman in her 30s with multiple sclerosis. Material: PBMCs. This chain uses TRBV12-3 or TRBV12-4 with TRBJ2-4; 11 bases agree with TRBD1. As DNA, the CDR3 is TGTGCCAGCAGTTTAGCGGGGACAGGGGGAGAAATTCAGTACTTC. It yields the protein CASSLAGTGGEIQYF.